These 15 T cell receptor beta chains were all obtained from the same sample, sequenced in a study of blood T cells in healthy people across ages. For the second PCR, which ran for roughly 6 to 11 cycles, a sample-barcoded 5' primer and a J-beta primer mix were used. TCRdb fed the 5' RACE reads into MiXCR, producing one record per CDR3 protein. The table lists hundreds of thousands of distinct CDR3 sequences, around 31% of them singletons. Sequencing input: blood. The receptor source for this set is a woman of 80 years or more in good health.

This clonotype has just one count. The genes are TRBV12-3 or TRBV12-4 and TRBJ1-2; perhaps TRBD1 as D (6 bases). The CDR3 contains 16 residues. V lost 3 bases and J lost 10, with 24 bases in between. This CDR3 is CASSFEGKSGVLSYTF. CDR3 in DNA: TGTGCCAGCAGTTTCGAGGGCAAGTCAGGGGTTCTATCCTACACCTTC.

This clonotype has only a few counts. The CDR3 region is CASSPVDRRLYGYTF. In DNA, the CDR3 is TGTGCCAGCAGCCCTGTTGACCGGCGACTCTATGGCTACACCTTC. The rearrangement links TRBV9 to TRBJ1-2; no firm D call. CDR1 and CDR2 (germline): SGDLS, YYNGEE. CDR3 length: 15 amino acids. V was shortened by 4 bases and J by 4 bases, with 17 bases between the two germline ends. Using reference TRBV9 and TRBJ1-2 for the parts outside the CDR3, the full variable domain is DSGVTQTPKHLITATGQRVTLRCSPRSGDLSVYWYQQSLDQGLQFLIQYYNGEERAKGNILERFSAQQFPDLHSELNLSSLELGDSALYFCASSPVDRRLYGYTFGSGTRLTVV.

CDR3 sequence reads: CSASRGIQPQHF. Written as DNA, the CDR3 is TGCAGTGCTAGCCGGGGAATTCAGCCCCAGCATTTT. This sequence joins TRBV20-1 and TRBJ1-5; D uncertain. Germline-derived CDR1 and CDR2 are DFQATT and SNEGSKA (reference sequence). Trimming left V 3 bases short and J 6 bases short, with 9 bases between. The length of the CDR3 is 12 residues.

This clonotype was recorded a few times. The V and J genes are TRBV12-3 or TRBV12-4 and TRBJ1-1; D is unclear. This CDR3 spans 14 amino acids. V was pared by 5 bases and J by 5 bases, with 15 bases between. The CDR3 region is CASSGETRKTEAFF. CDR3 nucleotide sequence: TGTGCCAGCAGTGGAGAAACGAGGAAAACTGAAGCTTTCTTT.

The chain carries TRBV30 and TRBJ1-2; D possibly corresponds to TRBD1 (6 bases). The germline V gene has CDR1 GTSNPN and CDR2 SVGIG (reference sequence). Trimming shortened V by 1 base and J by 8 bases, and 11 bases separated the two germline ends. This CDR3 region has 12 residues. CDR3 bases: TGTGCCTGGAGTGCCGGGGGCCGGGGCTACACCTTC. Translated, it gives CAWSAGGRGYTF.

The V and J genes are TRBV5-1 and TRBJ1-4; 9 nucleotides agree with TRBD1. This CDR3 spans 16 amino acids. Germline V gene data show CDR1 as SGHRS and CDR2 as YFSETQ. The V segment lost 2 bases and the J segment 5 bases; nucleotides outside the gene matches: 7. This CDR3 reads CASSLQGALKNEKLFF. The CDR3 DNA sequence: TGCGCCAGCAGCTTACAGGGGGCTCTCAAGAATGAAAAACTGTTTTTT.

The sample holds a few counts of this clonotype. CDR3 in DNA: TGTGCCTGGAGCCAGACAGGGGTTGATTCACCCCTCCACTTT. Translated: CAWSQTGVDSPLHF. The V and J genes are TRBV30 and TRBJ1-6, with 8 bases that match TRBD1. The CDR3 covers 14 residues. Trimming at V came to 3 bases and at J to 8 bases, leaving 6 bases not matched to a gene. The germline V gene encodes CDR1 GTSNPN and CDR2 SVGIG (reference sequence).

This clonotype was seen only a few times. The J gene is TRBJ1-6, the V gene TRBV20-1; D may be TRBD1 (5 bases). The V gene's germline CDR1 is DFQATT and CDR2 SNEGSKA (reference sequence). The V and J ends lost 1 base and 6 bases respectively, with 7 bases between them. The length of the CDR3 is 13 residues. The CDR3 protein is CSARGQFNSPLHF. Here the CDR3 DNA reads TGCAGTGCTAGAGGACAGTTTAATTCACCCCTCCACTTT.

Of note for this clonotype: One base away lies a much larger clone, so this may be a sequencing read error. J is TRBJ2-5 and V is TRBV6-2 or TRBV6-3, with unresolved D. Germline CDR1 is MNHEY and CDR2 is SVGEGT. This CDR3 spans 12 amino acids. The ends were cut back, 6 bases at V and 11 bases at J, with 16 bases in the middle. CDR3 loop: CASSPRSNEQYF. The CDR3, as DNA: TGTGCCAGCAGCCCCCGGTCCAATGAGCAGTACTTC.

This clonotype was recorded many times. The chain is built from TRBV5-6 and TRBJ2-7; no firm D call. This CDR3 comprises 16 residues. Trimming cost V 4 bases and J 0 bases, with 17 bases left between them. Germline lookup yields CDR1 SGHDT and CDR2 YYEEEE. CDR3 loop: CASSRNDARSSYEQYF. The CDR3 bases are TGTGCCAGCAGCCGAAACGACGCCAGGAGCTCCTACGAGCAGTACTTC.

The table lists this clonotype with many counts. This chain links TRBV15 with TRBJ2-3, with 7 bases that match TRBD2. J gave up 5 bases and V 0 bases, and 11 bases lay outside the gene matches. The germline V gene has CDR1 LNHNV and CDR2 YYDKDF (reference sequence). CDR3 length: 17 amino acids. CDR3 DNA sequence: TGTGCCACCAGCAGAGATGTGGCGGGGGTCGCGGGAGATACGCAGTATTTT. It translates to CATSRDVAGVAGDTQYF.

The table lists this clonotype with a few counts. A much larger clone lies one base from this, so it may be a read error. The chain carries TRBV10-3 and TRBJ2-7; possible D gene TRBD1, 6 bases. The V end lost 6 bases, the J end lost 6 bases, and 9 bases lay between the germline ends. Germline assignment: CDR1 ENHRY and CDR2 SYGVKD. The CDR3 runs to 11 residues. The CDR3 DNA reads as TGTGCCATCAGCAGGGGCGGCGAGCAGTACTTC. As protein: CAISRGGEQYF.

This clonotype was counted many times. V gene TRBV27 combines with J gene TRBJ2-7; D may correspond to TRBD1 or TRBD2 (5 bases each). Per the germline V gene, CDR1 is MNHEY and CDR2 is SMNVEV (reference sequence). V was trimmed by 5 bases and J by 0 bases, leaving 11 bases between them. The CDR3 totals 14 residues. The chain's CDR3 is CASSLGTYSYEQYF. The CDR3 coding sequence is TGTGCCAGCAGTCTGGGGACCTACTCCTACGAGCAGTACTTC.

This clonotype appeared many times. This chain links TRBV20-1 with TRBJ2-7, with 10 bases fitting TRBD1. CDR3 length: 16 residues. The junction had 12 bases not matched to a gene; V was cut back by 3 bases and J by 4 bases. Germline V CDR1 and CDR2: DFQATT, SNEGSKA (reference sequence). CDR3 in amino acids: CSASPRPGQGLYEQYF. The CDR3 nucleotides read TGCAGTGCTAGCCCCCGGCCGGGACAGGGGCTTTACGAGCAGTACTTC.

This clonotype was counted a few times. The J gene is TRBJ1-4, the V gene TRBV25-1, with TRBD1 matching 9 bases. The germline CDR1 and CDR2 sequences are MGHDK and SYGVNS. The CDR3 covers 18 residues. Trimming at V came to 3 bases and at J to 8 bases, leaving 16 bases not matched to a gene. This CDR3 is CASSDRTGAFSEREKLFF. CDR3 coding DNA: TGTGCCAGCAGTGACAGGACAGGGGCTTTTTCAGAGAGGGAAAAACTGTTTTTT. Using reference TRBV25-1 and TRBJ1-4 for the parts outside the CDR3, the full variable domain is EADIYQTPRYLVIGTGKKITLECSQTMGHDKMYWYQQDPGMELHLIHYSYGVNSTEKGDLSSESTVSRIRTEHFPLTLESARPSHTSQYLCASSDRTGAFSEREKLFFGSGTQLSVL.